The source of this T cell receptor beta chain is a study of blood T cell repertoires in COVID-19. Study-level information: Samples representing acute and convalescent COVID-19 were sourced from the United States, Italy and Spain.

Sequencing was performed with immunoSEQ multiplex PCR; in TCRdb, only in-frame clones are kept and a portion is missing. The sample shows 15,000 to 20,000 clones, about 90% of them seen only once. The CDR3 covers 16 residues. Trimming took 5 bases from V and 3 from J, leaving 18 bases between them. The V gene's germline CDR1 is SGHTA and CDR2 FQGTGA. The J gene is TRBJ2-3, the V gene TRBV7-3, with D perhaps TRBD1 (6 bases). The sequencing sample was made of peripheral blood. This receptor was obtained from a human donor with active COVID-19. The donor label of this sample is uncertain. CDR3 coding DNA: TGTGCCAGCAGCCCTACAGGGTTGGGTCAGACAGATACGCAGTATTTT. Its protein product is CASSPTGLGQTDTQYF. Using reference TRBV7-3 and TRBJ2-3 for the parts outside the CDR3, the full variable domain is GAGVSQTPSNKVTEKGKYVELRCDPISGHTALYWYRQSLGQGPEFLIYFQGTGAADDSGLPNDRFFAVRPEGSVSTLKIQRTERGDSAVYLCASSPTGLGQTDTQYFGPGTRLTVL.